Reported below is one T cell receptor (beta chain). At least ten counts were recorded for this clonotype. Its cognate antigen has yet to be identified. It has no much larger one-base neighbor in the sample; base qualities were not kept. Library creation used PCR. The instrument was an Illumina HiSeq 2500. Molecular barcoding was employed in the preparation of TCR libraries, with unique molecular identifiers being used to normalize TCRbeta repertoire quantification. TCRdb itself trimmed the public reads at Q25 with fastp, ran MiXCR and retained productive beta chains. Records with the same CDR3 protein are collapsed into one entry carrying the most frequent genes and DNA. The sample table holds around 70,000 distinct CDR3 sequences, of which approximately 11% were seen once. The ten top clones hold 13% of the sample. These data originate in a study of T-cell reconstitution after alpha-beta-depleted transplantation in children (dated by TCRdb to the mid-2010s). General notes on the study: Using TCR repertoire profiling, the study followed T-cell immune reconstitution in a quantitative way in children after TCRalphabeta/CD19-depleted allogeneic hematopoietic cell transplantation. General findings and caveats noted by the study authors: In some patients, the high TCRbeta diversity seen at day 60 was put down to recipient T cells and intrathymic progenitors that had survived conditioning. Over the following months the frequencies of hyperexpanded clones went down, and after one year T-cell counts and TCRbeta diversity were mostly credited to newly produced T cells. The apparently early alphabetaT-cell count recovery about two months after transplant was reportedly dependent on only several hundred rapidly expanded clones derived from non-depleted graft cells.

In the paper's terms, the treatment or condition label means: allogeneic hematopoietic cell transplantation with graft depleted of TCRalphabeta T cells and CD19 B cells. The children who served as transplant recipients had been given grafts of TCRalphabeta/CD19-depleted allogeneic hematopoietic cells. V is reduced by 3 bases and J by 1 base, leaving a spacing of 17 bases between them. The germline V gene (reference sequence) supplies CDR1 DFQATT and CDR2 SNEGSKA. From the cysteine up to the phenylalanine, the CDR3 has a length of 16 residues. Just the 48-base CDR3 DNA is kept, in frame starting at base 1.

This TCR came from a boy younger than 18 with acute myeloid leukemia, due to receive a stem cell transplant. The rearranged chain carries TRBV20-1 and TRBJ2-3; the D gene is possibly TRBD1 or TRBD2, with 6 bases matching each. This material consisted of PBMCs, taken before TCRalphabeta/CD19-depleted stem cell transplant. The bases are TGCAGTGCTAGGGAGCCCGGGGGCTTTCGCACAGATACGCAGTATTTT. This gives the protein CSAREPGGFRTDTQYF.